Listed below are T cell receptor beta chains from one sample, sequenced in a study of cytomegalovirus exposure and HLA in healthy donors. Only in-frame clones appear in the TCRdb table, and some are missing; sequencing was by immunoSEQ multiplex PCR. The table includes about 140,000 clones, 80% detected once. The sample consisted of PBMCs. The receptors were gathered from a man under 40 in good health and CMV-seronegative. Each CDR3 is given with its conserved first and last residue. D genes are given only for firm matches. Clone size appears in some rows only: once, few, many, or a class for an expanded clone.

d_gene,j_gene,v_gene,len,abundance,CDR3aa,CDR3nt
NA,TRBJ2-6,TRBV4-1,17,NA,CASSSTVPSSGANVLTF,TGCGCCAGCAGCTCTACCGTTCCCTCCTCTGGGGCCAACGTCCTGACTTTC
NA,TRBJ2-1,TRBV27,14,NA,CASSLFYQGDEQFF,TGTGCCAGCAGTTTATTTTATCAGGGCGATGAGCAGTTCTTC
TRBD2,TRBJ2-1,TRBV29-1,15,NA,CSVERSGRGLNEQFF,TGCAGCGTGGAAAGGTCCGGGAGGGGTCTCAATGAGCAGTTCTTC
TRBD1,TRBJ1-4,TRBV7-9,17,NA,CASSPGTGGLGNEKLFF,TGTGCCAGCAGCCCAGGGACAGGGGGCTTAGGGAATGAAAAACTGTTTTTT
NA,TRBJ2-5,TRBV20-1,10,NA,CSARSTRPDF,TGCAGTGCTAGATCGACCAGGCCTGACTTC
TRBD2,TRBJ2-7,TRBV6-5,15,NA,CASSSLLAGKYEQYF,TGTGCCAGCAGTTCCCTCCTAGCGGGAAAATACGAGCAGTACTTC
NA,TRBJ2-3,TRBV5-1,15,NA,CASSLSSSSADTQYF,TGCGCCAGCAGCTTAAGCAGTTCCAGCGCAGATACGCAGTATTTT
NA,TRBJ2-1,TRBV5-4,12,NA,CASSSPNHEQFF,TGTGCCAGCAGCTCTCCTAACCATGAGCAGTTCTTC
TRBD2,TRBJ2-1,TRBV12-5,12,few,CASGFSGNEQFF,TGTGCTAGTGGTTTTAGCGGGAATGAGCAGTTCTTC
TRBD1,TRBJ1-2,TRBV10-3,16,few,CAISGGGQGVNYGYTF,TGTGCCATCAGTGGAGGTGGACAGGGAGTGAACTATGGCTACACCTTC
TRBD2,TRBJ2-1,TRBV5-6,16,NA,CASSSFSGRAFNEQFF,TGTGCCAGCAGCTCCTTCAGCGGGAGGGCCTTCAATGAGCAGTTCTTC
NA,TRBJ1-1,TRBV30,13,NA,CAWSIQGPTEAFF,TGTGCCTGGAGTATACAGGGCCCCACTGAAGCTTTCTTT
TRBD1,TRBJ2-3,TRBV7-9,14,NA,CASSQDRVADTQYF,TGTGCCAGCAGCCAGGACAGGGTTGCGGATACGCAGTATTTT